The TCR beta chain under discussion was sequenced for a study of blood T cell repertoires in COVID-19 (dated by TCRdb to 2020 to 2022). With respect to the entire study: Collaborator samples came from the United States, Italy and Spain and covered acute and convalescent phases of COVID-19. Where HLA class I and class II types were available, the types were taken from metadata supplied by the sample provider, not from assay-based typing. A freely available public database, intended as a resource for researchers studying the immune response to SARS-CoV-2, is where the repertoires were released. Sample metadata almost always included a de-identified subject ID, COVID-19 status, age in years and sex. Samples were obtained from the ongoing ImmuneRACE study (first 160 participants) and from 1,254 subjects provided by 6 global collaborators. The dataset comprised deeply sampled blood TCRbeta repertoires from subjects exposed to, actively infected with, or recovered from COVID-19. The prospective study material was composed of cDNA or gDNA derived from T cells, B-cell-depleted T cells, or PBMCs.

Comment on this clone: This receptor's antigen is unknown. Within one base of it there is no much larger clone, and no base qualities were kept.

The immunoSEQ Assay, a bias-controlled multiplex PCR, was used to amplify TCRbeta CDR3 regions from genomic DNA. In the source study's methods: Within the assay, amplification of reference gene primers was used to estimate how many nucleated cells each sample contained. To quantify the absolute abundance of each unique TCRbeta CDR3 rearrangement, sequence reads were collapsed and filtered. For each sample, productive Simpson clonality was calculated as the square root of Simpson's diversity index over productive rearrangements. The clones in this table, taken by TCRdb from immuneACCESS, are in-frame only. Not every clone is retained; where verified, under half of the shortfall comes from an unresolved V gene, and the cause of the rest is unknown. V and J calls and clone size follow that table, whereas D and trimming were derived from the DNA. The sample table lists some 150,000 clones, around 79% of them with a count of one. The ten biggest clones cover roughly 5.2% of the sample.

The investigation overall reported the following: The quantity of clinical and demographic metadata differed by source and by participant and was supplied without curation.

In Seattle, one collaborating source enrolled patients while the infection was active and tracked those patients longitudinally over the course of disease. The collaborating institutions used their own protocols to collect whole blood in K2EDTA tubes. Collaborator samples were shipped for TCRbeta analysis as frozen whole blood, isolated PBMCs, or DNA extracted from either sample type. Sequencing used peripheral blood. This TCR derives from a woman in her 70s with COVID-19, enrolled during active disease.

The nucleotides read TGCGCCAGCAGCCAGACAGGGGATATGGCCGGGGAGCTGTTTTTT. The resulting protein is CASSQTGDMAGELFF. The chain links TRBV5-1 with TRBJ2-2, and 8 junctional nucleotides match TRBD1. The germline V gene encodes CDR1 SGHRS and CDR2 YFSETQ. The CDR3 starts with the cysteine, ends with the phenylalanine, and has 15 residues. Left in the record is the CDR3 DNA by itself, 45 bases read in frame from the first base. After removal of 4 bases from V and 6 bases from J, the junction retains 8 bases not matched to a gene.